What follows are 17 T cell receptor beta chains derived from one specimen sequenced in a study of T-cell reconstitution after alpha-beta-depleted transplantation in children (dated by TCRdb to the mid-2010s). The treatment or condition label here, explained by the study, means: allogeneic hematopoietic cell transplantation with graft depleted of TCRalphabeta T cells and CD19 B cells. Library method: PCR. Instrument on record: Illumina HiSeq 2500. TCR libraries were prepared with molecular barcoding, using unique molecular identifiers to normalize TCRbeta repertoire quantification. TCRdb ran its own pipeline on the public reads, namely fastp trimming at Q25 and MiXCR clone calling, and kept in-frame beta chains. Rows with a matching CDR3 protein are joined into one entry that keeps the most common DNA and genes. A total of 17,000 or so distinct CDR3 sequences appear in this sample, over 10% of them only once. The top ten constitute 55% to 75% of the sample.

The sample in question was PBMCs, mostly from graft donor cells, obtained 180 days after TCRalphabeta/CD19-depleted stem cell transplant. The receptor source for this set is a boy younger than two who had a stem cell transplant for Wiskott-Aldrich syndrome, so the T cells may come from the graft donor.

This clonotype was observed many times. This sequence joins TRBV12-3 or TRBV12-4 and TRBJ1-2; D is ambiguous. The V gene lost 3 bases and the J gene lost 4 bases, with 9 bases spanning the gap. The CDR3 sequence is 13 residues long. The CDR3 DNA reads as TGTGCCAGCAGTTTTAGGATCCTCTATGGCTACACCTTC. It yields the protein CASSFRILYGYTF.

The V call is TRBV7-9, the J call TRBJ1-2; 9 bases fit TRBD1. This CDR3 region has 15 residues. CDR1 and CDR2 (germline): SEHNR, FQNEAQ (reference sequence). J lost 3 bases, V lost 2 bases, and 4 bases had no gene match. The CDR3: CASSLFTGGDYGYTF. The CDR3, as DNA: TGTGCCAGCAGCTTATTTACAGGGGGCGACTATGGCTACACCTTC.

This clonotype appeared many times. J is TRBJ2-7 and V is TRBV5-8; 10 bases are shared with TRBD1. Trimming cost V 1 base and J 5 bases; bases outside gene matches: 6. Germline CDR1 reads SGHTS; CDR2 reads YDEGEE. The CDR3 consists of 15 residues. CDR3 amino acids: CASSLYGQGDNEQYF. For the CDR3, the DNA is TGTGCCAGCAGCTTGTATGGACAGGGGGATAACGAGCAGTACTTC.

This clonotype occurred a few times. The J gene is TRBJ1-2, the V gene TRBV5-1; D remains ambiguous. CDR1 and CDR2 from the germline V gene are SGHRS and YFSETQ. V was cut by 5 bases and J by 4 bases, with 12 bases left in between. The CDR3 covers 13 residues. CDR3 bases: TGCGCCAGCAGGAAGACTTTTACCTATGGCTACACCTTC. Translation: CASRKTFTYGYTF.

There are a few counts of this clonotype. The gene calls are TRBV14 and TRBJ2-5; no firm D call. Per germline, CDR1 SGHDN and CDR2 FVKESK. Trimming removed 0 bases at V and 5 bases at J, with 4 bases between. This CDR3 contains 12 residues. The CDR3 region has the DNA TGTGCCAGCAGCCAAGACTGGGAGACCCAGTACTTC. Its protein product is CASSQDWETQYF.

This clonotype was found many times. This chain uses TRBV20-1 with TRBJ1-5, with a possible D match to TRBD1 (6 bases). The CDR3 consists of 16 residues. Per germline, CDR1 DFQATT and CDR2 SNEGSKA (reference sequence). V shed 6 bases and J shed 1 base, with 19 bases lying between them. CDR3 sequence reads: CSANTYGQWSNQPQHF. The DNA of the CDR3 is TGCAGTGCGAATACTTACGGACAGTGGAGCAATCAGCCCCAGCATTTT.

The CDR3 loop is CASSSFGGPDYNEQFF. The CDR3 region has the DNA TGTGCCAGCAGTTCCTTCGGGGGGCCGGACTACAATGAGCAGTTCTTC. The chain joins TRBV6-5 to TRBJ2-1; tentatively, D is TRBD2 (7 bases). This CDR3 is built from 16 residues. Germline V gives CDR1 MNHEY, CDR2 SVGAGI. The ends were cut back, 4 bases at V and 3 bases at J, with 16 bases in the middle.

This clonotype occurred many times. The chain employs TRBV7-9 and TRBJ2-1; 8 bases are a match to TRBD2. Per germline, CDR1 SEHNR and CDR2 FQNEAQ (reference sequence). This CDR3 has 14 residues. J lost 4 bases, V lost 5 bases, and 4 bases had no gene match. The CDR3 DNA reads TGTGCCAGCAGCACCGTAGCGGGGTACAATGAGCAGTTCTTC. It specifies CASSTVAGYNEQFF.

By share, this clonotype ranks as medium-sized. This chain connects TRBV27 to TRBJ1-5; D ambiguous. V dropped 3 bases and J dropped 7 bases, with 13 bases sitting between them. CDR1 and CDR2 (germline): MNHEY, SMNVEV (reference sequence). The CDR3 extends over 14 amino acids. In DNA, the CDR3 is TGTGCCAGCAGTTTTTCTGGGCCTGGCCAGCCCCAGCATTTT. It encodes CASSFSGPGQPQHF.

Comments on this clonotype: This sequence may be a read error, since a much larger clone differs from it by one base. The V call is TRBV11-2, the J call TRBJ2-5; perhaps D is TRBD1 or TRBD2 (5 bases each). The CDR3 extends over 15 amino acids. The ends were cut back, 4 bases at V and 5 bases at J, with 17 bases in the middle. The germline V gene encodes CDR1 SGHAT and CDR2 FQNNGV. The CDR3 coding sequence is TGTGCCAGCAGCTCAGGATCCGGGACCTTGGAGACCCAGTACTTC. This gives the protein CASSSGSGTLETQYF.

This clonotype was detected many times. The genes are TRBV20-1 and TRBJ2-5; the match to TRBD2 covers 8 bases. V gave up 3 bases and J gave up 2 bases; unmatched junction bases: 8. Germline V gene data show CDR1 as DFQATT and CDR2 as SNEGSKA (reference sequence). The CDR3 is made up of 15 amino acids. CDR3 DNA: TGCAGTGCTAGTTCCGGGACTAGGCTACAAGAGACCCAGTACTTC. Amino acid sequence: CSASSGTRLQETQYF.

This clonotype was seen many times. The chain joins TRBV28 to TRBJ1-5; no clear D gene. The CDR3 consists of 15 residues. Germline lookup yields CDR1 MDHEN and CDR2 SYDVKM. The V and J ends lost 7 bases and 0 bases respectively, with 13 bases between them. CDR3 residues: CASTPGGYSNQPQHF. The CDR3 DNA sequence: TGTGCCAGCACCCCTGGCGGATATAGCAATCAGCCCCAGCATTTT.

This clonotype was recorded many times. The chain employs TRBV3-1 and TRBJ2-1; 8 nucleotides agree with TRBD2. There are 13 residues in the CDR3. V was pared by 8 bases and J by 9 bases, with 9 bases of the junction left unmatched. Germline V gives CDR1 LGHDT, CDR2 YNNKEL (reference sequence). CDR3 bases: TGTGCCAGCGGAAACGGGGGGGAGAGTGAGCAGTTCTTC. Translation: CASGNGGESEQFF.

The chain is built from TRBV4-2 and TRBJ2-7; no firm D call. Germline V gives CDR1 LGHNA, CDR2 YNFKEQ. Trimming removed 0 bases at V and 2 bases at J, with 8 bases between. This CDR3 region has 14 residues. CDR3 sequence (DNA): TGTGCCAGCAGCCAAGAGGGTAGGACCTACGAGCAGTACTTC. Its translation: CASSQEGRTYEQYF.

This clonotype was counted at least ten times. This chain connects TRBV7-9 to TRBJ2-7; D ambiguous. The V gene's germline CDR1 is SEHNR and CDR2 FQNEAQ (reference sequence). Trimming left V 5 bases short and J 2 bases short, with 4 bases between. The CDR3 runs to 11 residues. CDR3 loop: CASSATYEQYF. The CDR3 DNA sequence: TGTGCCAGCAGCGCAACCTACGAGCAGTACTTC.

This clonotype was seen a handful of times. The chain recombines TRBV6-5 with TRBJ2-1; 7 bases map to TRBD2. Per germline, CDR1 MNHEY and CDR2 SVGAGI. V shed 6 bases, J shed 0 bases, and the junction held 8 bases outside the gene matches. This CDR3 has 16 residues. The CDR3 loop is CASSSPSGTSYNEQFF. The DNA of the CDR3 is TGTGCCAGCAGCTCCCCGAGCGGGACCTCCTACAATGAGCAGTTCTTC.

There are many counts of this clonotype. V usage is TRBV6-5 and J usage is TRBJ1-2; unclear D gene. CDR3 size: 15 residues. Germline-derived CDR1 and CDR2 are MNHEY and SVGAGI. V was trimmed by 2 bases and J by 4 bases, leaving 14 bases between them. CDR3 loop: CASSYVAGDLYGYTF. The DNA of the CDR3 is TGTGCCAGCAGTTACGTAGCAGGAGACCTCTATGGCTACACCTTC.